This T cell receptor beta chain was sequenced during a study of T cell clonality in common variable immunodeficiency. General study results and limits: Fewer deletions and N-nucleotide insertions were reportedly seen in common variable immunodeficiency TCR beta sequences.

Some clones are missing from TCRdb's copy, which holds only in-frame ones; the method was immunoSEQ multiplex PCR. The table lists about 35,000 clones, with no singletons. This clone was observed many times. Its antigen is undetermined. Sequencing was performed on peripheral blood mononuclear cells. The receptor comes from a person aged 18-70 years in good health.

The covered CDR3 bases are TGTGCCAGTAGTCCCCGACAGGGGGGGTTAGCTAACTATGGC. It specifies CASSPRQGGLANYG. The entire CDR3 is CASSPRQGGLANYGYTF. The chain has TRBV19 and TRBJ1-2, with 9 bases fitting TRBD1. With the read ending 3 residues before the CDR3 end, the germline J gene is used to fill in that end. There are 17 residues in the CDR3. Germline CDR1 and CDR2: LNHDA and SQIVND (reference sequence). V lost 5 bases to trimming and J lost 0 bases; unmatched junction nucleotides: 10.